Listed below are T cell receptor beta chains from one sample, sequenced in a study of T cells in localized non-small cell lung cancer. Assay used: immunoSEQ multiplex PCR; TCRdb lists only in-frame clones, some missing. The sample has fewer than 35,000 clones, approximately 86% seen once. The specimen comprised peripheral blood mononuclear cells, sampled before any cancer treatment. The origin of the receptors is a man between 40 and 70 years old with stage III lung adenocarcinoma. CDR3s include the opening cysteine and the closing phenylalanine or tryptophan. The D gene is left open where the match is weak.

TRBD1 | TRBJ1-1 | TRBV6-5 | CASSYTGTANTEAFF
TRBD2 | TRBJ2-7 | TRBV30 | CAWSVRLAGIYEQYF
NA | TRBJ1-5 | TRBV7-9 | CASSLGGRGANQPQHF
TRBD1 | TRBJ2-7 | TRBV11-2 | CASSLNVGIGGREQYF
TRBD1 | TRBJ2-5 | TRBV27 | CASSPSPRGYQETQYF
NA | TRBJ1-1 | TRBV2 | CASFRVARTEAFF
NA | TRBJ2-5 | TRBV11-2 | CASSFWGRETQYF
TRBD1 | TRBJ1-1 | TRBV5-4 | CASRLDRDTEAFF
NA | TRBJ2-2 | TRBV6-1 | CASTRGAGSGELFF
TRBD1 | TRBJ1-5 | TRBV19 | CASRGGTGDRVNQPQHF
NA | TRBJ1-1 | TRBV29-1 | CSVRTGTSNTEAFF
TRBD1 | TRBJ2-4 | TRBV7-9 | CASSLAVGGVKNIQYF
NA | TRBJ1-3 | TRBV11-2 | CASSFPSAQGSGNTIYF
NA | TRBJ2-3 | TRBV29-1 | CSVEGDGSSTDTQYF
TRBD2 | TRBJ2-3 | TRBV15 | CATSRPRYGLAGTDTQYF
NA | TRBJ2-4 | TRBV6-1 | CASSMSIIQYF
NA | TRBJ2-6 | TRBV29-1 | CSVDQGKRSGANVLTF
TRBD1 | TRBJ2-5 | TRBV7-3 | CASSLGQGANRQETQYF
NA | TRBJ1-4 | TRBV7-9 | CASSLSRGTNEKLFF
TRBD1 | TRBJ1-4 | TRBV6-6 | CASSRQGGEKLFF
NA | TRBJ1-3 | TRBV4-1 | CASSPRITRNRLDLGNTIYF
NA | TRBJ2-7 | TRBV6-1 | CASSVSGTPSSYEQYF
NA | TRBJ2-6 | TRBV6-9 | CASSYLGAGANVLTF
NA | TRBJ2-2 | TRBV2 | CASSDSRGGAGELFF
NA | TRBJ2-7 | TRBV7-8 | CASSSPGVGSHNEQYF
TRBD1 | TRBJ1-1 | TRBV19 | CASSSGTGGLNTEAFF
NA | TRBJ2-5 | TRBV9 | CASSVGVGKIQETQYF
NA | TRBJ2-3 | TRBV29-1 | CSATRQAADTQYF
TRBD1 | TRBJ1-3 | TRBV7-2 | CASSSGPGGGRGNTIYF
TRBD1 | TRBJ1-1 | TRBV27 | CASSKVILTGTNTEAFF
NA | TRBJ1-2 | TRBV7-2 | CASSLDPSRGNGYTF
NA | TRBJ2-7 | TRBV18 | CASSVAADSYEQYF
TRBD1 | TRBJ2-7 | TRBV6-1 | CASSVMGQVNF
TRBD1 | TRBJ2-7 | TRBV7-3 | CASSLQLGQGYEQYF
TRBD1 | TRBJ2-1 | TRBV5-5 | CASSLETGTGPYNEQFF
NA | TRBJ2-4 | TRBV7-2 | CASSAREFVQNIQYF
TRBD1 | TRBJ2-7 | TRBV7-2 | CASSQGQYYEQYF
NA | TRBJ1-2 | TRBV7-2 | CASSLNPGTGYGYTF
TRBD1 | TRBJ2-4 | TRBV11-2 | CASSFRQGLNIQYF
NA | TRBJ2-7 | TRBV15 | CATTGAGDEQYF
NA | TRBJ2-7 | TRBV6-1 | CASSYAYEQYF
NA | TRBJ1-4 | TRBV6-5 | CASIRRPWGDEKLFF
NA | TRBJ1-5 | TRBV18 | CASSSGGGRNQPQHF
TRBD1 | TRBJ1-1 | TRBV28 | CASREGDRMNTEAFF
NA | TRBJ2-7 | TRBV27 | CASSLKDRGREQYF
TRBD1 | TRBJ2-1 | TRBV2 | CASSLHFPGTGVNEQFF
NA | TRBJ1-5 | TRBV4-2 | CASSQDPAPNQPQHF
TRBD1 | TRBJ2-5 | TRBV19 | CASSIFWGQKETQYF
TRBD1 | TRBJ1-1 | TRBV29-1 | CSGATGWGTEAFF
NA | TRBJ1-4 | TRBV7-2 | CASSLLGDGKLFF
NA | TRBJ1-3 | TRBV19 | CASSIWGLGNTIYF
NA | TRBJ2-5 | TRBV5-4 | CASSPLAGKETQYF
TRBD1 | TRBJ2-5 | TRBV18 | CASSRDRGDETQYF
TRBD1 | TRBJ1-2 | TRBV6-6 | CASSSGTGGDYGYTF
NA | TRBJ1-1 | TRBV11-2 | CASSLERGWNTEAFF